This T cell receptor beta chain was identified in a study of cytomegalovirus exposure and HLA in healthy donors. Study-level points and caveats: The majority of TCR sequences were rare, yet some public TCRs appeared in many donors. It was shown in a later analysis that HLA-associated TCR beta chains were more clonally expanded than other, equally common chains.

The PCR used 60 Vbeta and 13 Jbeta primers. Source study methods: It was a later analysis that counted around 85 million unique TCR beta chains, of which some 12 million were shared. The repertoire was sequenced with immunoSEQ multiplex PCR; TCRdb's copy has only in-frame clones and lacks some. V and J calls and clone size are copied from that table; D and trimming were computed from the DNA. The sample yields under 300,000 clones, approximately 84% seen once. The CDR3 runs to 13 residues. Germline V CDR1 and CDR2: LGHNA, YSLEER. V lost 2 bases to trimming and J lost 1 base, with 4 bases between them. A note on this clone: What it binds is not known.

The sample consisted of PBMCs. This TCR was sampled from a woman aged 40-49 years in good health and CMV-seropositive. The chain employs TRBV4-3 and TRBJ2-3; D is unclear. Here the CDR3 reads CASSQSRTDTQYF. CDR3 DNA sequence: TGCGCCAGCAGCCAATCTCGCACAGATACGCAGTATTTT.